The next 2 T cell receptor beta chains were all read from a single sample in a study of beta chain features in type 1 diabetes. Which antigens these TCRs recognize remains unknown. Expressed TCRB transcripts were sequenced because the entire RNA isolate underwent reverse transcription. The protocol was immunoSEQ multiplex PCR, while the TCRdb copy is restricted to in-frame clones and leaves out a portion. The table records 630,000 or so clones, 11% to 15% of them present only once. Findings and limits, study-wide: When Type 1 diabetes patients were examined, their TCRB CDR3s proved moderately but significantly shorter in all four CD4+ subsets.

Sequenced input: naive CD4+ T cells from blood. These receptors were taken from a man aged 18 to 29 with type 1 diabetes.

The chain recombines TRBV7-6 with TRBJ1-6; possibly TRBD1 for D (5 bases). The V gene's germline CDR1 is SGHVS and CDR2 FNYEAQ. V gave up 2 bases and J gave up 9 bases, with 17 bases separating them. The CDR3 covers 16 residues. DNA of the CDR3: TGTGCCAGCAGCTTAACAGCAGGGACCTTAGGTTCACCCCTCCACTTT. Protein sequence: CASSLTAGTLGSPLHF.

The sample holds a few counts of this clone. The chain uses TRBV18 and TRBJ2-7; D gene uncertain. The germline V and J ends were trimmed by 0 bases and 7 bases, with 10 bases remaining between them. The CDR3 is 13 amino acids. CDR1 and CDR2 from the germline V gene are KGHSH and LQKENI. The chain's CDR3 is CASSPPGSPEQYF. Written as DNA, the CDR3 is TGTGCCAGCTCACCACCTGGGTCACCTGAGCAGTACTTC. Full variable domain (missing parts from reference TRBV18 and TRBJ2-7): NAGVMQNPRHLVRRRGQEARLRCSPMKGHSHVYWYRQLPEEGLKFMVYLQKENIIDESGMPKERFSAEFPKEGPSILRIQQVVRGDSAAYFCASSPPGSPEQYFGPGTRLTVT.